A single sample is the source of the 5 T cell receptor beta chains below, sequenced in a study of T cell responses to AZD1222 COVID-19 vaccine. Clones were sequenced by immunoSEQ multiplex PCR, and TCRdb holds only the in-frame ones, with some missing. The sample contains over 200,000 clones, 94% of which appear only once. The sequencing used peripheral blood, collected 28 days after the second dose of the MenACWY control vaccine. All receptors come from an adult who received the MenACWY meningococcal vaccine as a control.

The sample holds one count of this clone. This chain joins TRBV19 and TRBJ1-2; tentative D call: TRBD1 (5 bases). The CDR3 runs to 13 residues. V was pared by 5 bases and J by 4 bases, with 11 bases between. CDR1 LNHDA and CDR2 SQIVND come from the germline V gene (reference sequence). The DNA of the CDR3 is TGTGCCAGTAGTGACCCAGGGACCTATGGCTACACCTTC. Protein: CASSDPGTYGYTF.

The chain recombines TRBV7-7 with TRBJ1-6; D possibly corresponds to TRBD1 (6 bases). Germline CDR1 SSHAT, CDR2 FNYEAQ (reference sequence). V was shortened by 7 bases and J by 9 bases, with 28 bases between the two germline ends. The CDR3 has 18 amino acids. The CDR3 reads CASITSSPGALVSSPLHF. CDR3 nucleotide sequence: TGTGCCAGCATCACCTCCTCCCCAGGGGCGCTTGTCAGTTCACCCCTCCACTTT.

The V call is TRBV19, the J call TRBJ2-2; D unclear. The CDR3 contains 14 residues. V was cut by 3 bases and J by 2 bases, with 7 bases left in between. The germline CDR1 and CDR2 sequences are LNHDA and SQIVND (reference sequence). CDR3 DNA: TGTGCCAGTAGTATCGGATACAACACCGGGGAGCTGTTTTTT. Translating it yields CASSIGYNTGELFF.

The rearrangement joins TRBV28 to TRBJ2-7, with 10 bases matching TRBD1. The V segment lost 6 bases and the J segment 2 bases; nucleotides outside the gene matches: 7. The CDR3 totals 15 residues. Germline V gene data show CDR1 as MDHEN and CDR2 as SYDVKM. Written as DNA, the CDR3 is TGTGCCAGCAGGACAGGGGGCGTGATGGCCTACGAGCAGTACTTC. The encoded protein is CASRTGGVMAYEQYF.

V is TRBV28 and J is TRBJ1-5; weak D call: TRBD1 (5 bases). Trimming removed 6 bases from V and 7 bases from J, with 19 bases in between. The CDR3 runs 15 residues. The germline V gene has CDR1 MDHEN and CDR2 SYDVKM. The CDR3: CASRSIGGMGQPQHF. As DNA, the CDR3 is TGTGCCAGCAGATCCATCGGGGGGATGGGGCAGCCCCAGCATTTT.